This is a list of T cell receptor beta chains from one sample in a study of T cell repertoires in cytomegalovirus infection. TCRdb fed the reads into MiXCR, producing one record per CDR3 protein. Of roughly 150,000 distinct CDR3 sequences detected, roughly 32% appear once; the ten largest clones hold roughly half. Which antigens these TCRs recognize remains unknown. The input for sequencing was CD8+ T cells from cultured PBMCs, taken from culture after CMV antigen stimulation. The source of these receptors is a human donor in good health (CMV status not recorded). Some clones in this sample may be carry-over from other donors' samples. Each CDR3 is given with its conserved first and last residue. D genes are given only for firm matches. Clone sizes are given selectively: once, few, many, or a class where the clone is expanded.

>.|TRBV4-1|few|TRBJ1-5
TGCGCCAGCAGCCAAGATCTGACTCAGCCCCAGCATTTT
CASSQDLTQPQHF
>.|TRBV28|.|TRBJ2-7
TGTGCCAGCAGTTTAGGCCCAGGGTTGACCTACGAGCAGTACTTC
CASSLGPGLTYEQYF
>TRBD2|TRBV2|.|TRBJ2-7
TGTGCCAGCAGTGTAGCGGGGGCTCACGAGCAGTACTTC
CASSVAGAHEQYF
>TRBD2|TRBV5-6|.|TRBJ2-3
TGTGCCAGCAGCCCGACTAGCGAGGGGTCAGATACGCAGTATTTT
CASSPTSEGSDTQYF
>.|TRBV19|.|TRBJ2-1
TGTGCCAGTAGTATAGGACCGGAGCCGACTTGGGATGAGCAGTTCTTC
CASSIGPEPTWDEQFF
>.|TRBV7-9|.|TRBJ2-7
TGTGCCAGCAGCAAATCAGGGGCGGGCGAGCAGTACTTC
CASSKSGAGEQYF
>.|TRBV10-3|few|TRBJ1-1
TGTGCCATCAGTGAGTCAACCACTGAAGCTTTCTTT
CAISESTTEAFF
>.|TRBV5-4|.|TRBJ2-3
TGTGCCAGCAGCTTGGCCCTGGGCGATCCTAGCACAGATACGCAGTATTTT
CASSLALGDPSTDTQYF
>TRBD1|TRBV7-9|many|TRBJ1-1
TGTGCCAGCAGCACAGGGGTGACTGAAGCTTTCTTT
CASSTGVTEAFF
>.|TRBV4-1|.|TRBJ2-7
TGCGCCAGCAGCCATAGGCAGGGCTACGAGCAGTACTTC
CASSHRQGYEQYF
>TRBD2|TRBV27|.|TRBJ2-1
TGTGCCAGCAGTTTACCTAGCGGGGGGCTCGGTGAGCAGTTCTTC
CASSLPSGGLGEQFF
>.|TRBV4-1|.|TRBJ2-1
TGCGCCAGCAGCCAAGCGCTGACGGGACTTTCCTACAATGAGCAGTTCTTC
CASSQALTGLSYNEQFF
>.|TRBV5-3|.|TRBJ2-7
TGTGCCAGCAGGGCTAGGATGGACTACGAGCAGTACTTC
CASRARMDYEQYF
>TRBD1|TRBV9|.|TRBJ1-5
TGTGCCAGCAGCGCCGACAGGGTTTACCAGCCCCAGCATTTT
CASSADRVYQPQHF
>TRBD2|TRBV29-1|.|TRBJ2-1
TGCAGCGTTCCGGGACTAGCGGGAACATACAATGAGCAGTTCTTC
CSVPGLAGTYNEQFF
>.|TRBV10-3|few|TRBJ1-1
TGTGCCATCAGTGACTTGGCCTACACTGAAGCTTTCTTT
CAISDLAYTEAFF
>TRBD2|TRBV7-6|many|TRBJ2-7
TGTGCCAGCAGCCCCGGGAGGGGCTACGAGCAGTACTTC
CASSPGRGYEQYF
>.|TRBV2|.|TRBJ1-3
TGTGCCAGCAGTGAACGGACAGCTTTCTCTGGAAACACCATATATTTT
CASSERTAFSGNTIYF
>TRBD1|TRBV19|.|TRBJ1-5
TGTGCCAGTAGGTCGGGACAGGGCGACAATCAGCCCCAGCATTTT
CASRSGQGDNQPQHF
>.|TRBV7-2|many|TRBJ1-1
TGTGCCAGCAGCTTAAGATCTGGGGTTTACACTGAAGCTTTCTTT
CASSLRSGVYTEAFF
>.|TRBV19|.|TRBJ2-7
TGTGCCAGTAGTGTCAGGGCCTCCTACGAGCAGTACTTC
CASSVRASYEQYF
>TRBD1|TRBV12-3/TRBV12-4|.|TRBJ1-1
TGTGCCAGCAGCCTGACAGGGATCACTGAAGCTTTCTTT
CASSLTGITEAFF
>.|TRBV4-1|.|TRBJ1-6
TGCGCCAGCAGCCAAGTTACAGGGAGGGATTCACCCCTCCACTTT
CASSQVTGRDSPLHF
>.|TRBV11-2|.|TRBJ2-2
TGTGCCAGCAGCTTAAGGCAGGACACCGGGGAGCTGTTTTTT
CASSLRQDTGELFF
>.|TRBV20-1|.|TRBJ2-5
TGCAGTGCTCGCGAAGCAGGGAAACGAGCCCAAGAGACCCAGTACTTC
CSAREAGKRAQETQYF
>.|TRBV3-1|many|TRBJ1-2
TGTGCCAGCAGCCCCCCCACAGGGGGCTACACCTTC
CASSPPTGGYTF
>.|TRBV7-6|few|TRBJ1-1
TGTGCCAGCAGGAGAGGGGTCACTGAAGCTTTCTTT
CASRRGVTEAFF
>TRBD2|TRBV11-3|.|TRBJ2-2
TGTGCCAGCACCGACGGGGGGGACACCGGGGAGCTGTTTTTT
CASTDGGDTGELFF
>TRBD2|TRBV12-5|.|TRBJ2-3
TGTGCTAGTGGTTTGGTAAGGGGAGGGCCCGCAGATACGCAGTATTTT
CASGLVRGGPADTQYF